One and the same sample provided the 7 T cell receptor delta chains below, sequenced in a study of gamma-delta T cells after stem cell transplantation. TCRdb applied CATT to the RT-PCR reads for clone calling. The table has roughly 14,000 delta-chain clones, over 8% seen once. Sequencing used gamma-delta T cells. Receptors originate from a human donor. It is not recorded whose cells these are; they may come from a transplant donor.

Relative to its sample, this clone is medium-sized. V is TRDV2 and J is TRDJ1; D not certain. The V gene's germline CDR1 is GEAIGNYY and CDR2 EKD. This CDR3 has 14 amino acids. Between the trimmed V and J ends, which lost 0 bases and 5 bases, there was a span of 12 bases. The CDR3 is CACDTIVPGDKLIF. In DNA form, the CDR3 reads TGTGCCTGTGACACCATCGTCCCCGGGGATAAACTCATCTTT.

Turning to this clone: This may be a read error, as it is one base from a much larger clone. CDR3 residues: CACDTGLEDPGRTDKLIF. CDR3 sequence (DNA): TGTGCCTGTGACACCGGACTGGAGGACCCCGGGAGGACCGATAAACTCATCTTT. The chain joins TRDV2 to TRDJ1; perhaps TRDD3 as D (5 bases). The CDR3 has 18 amino acids. Germline values: CDR1 GEAIGNYY, CDR2 EKD. Deletions cut 0 bases from V and 2 bases from J, with 21 bases between.

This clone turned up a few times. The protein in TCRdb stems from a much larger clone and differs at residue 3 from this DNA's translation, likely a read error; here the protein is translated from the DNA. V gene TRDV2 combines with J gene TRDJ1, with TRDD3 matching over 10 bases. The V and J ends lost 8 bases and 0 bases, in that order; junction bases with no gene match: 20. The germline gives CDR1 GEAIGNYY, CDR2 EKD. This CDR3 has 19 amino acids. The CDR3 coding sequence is TGTGCCTATGTCTCAATAGCTGGGGGATATGAACTGTACACCGATAAACTCATCTTT. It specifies CAYVSIAGGYELYTDKLIF.

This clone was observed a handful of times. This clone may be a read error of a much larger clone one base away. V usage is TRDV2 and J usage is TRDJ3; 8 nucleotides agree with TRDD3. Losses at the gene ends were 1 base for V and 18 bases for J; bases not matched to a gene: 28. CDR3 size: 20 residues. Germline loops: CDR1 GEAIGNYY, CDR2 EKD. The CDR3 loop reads CACDTPDGGSSSCDPRPMFF. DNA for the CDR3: TGTGCCTGTGACACTCCCGATGGGGGATCCTCCTCCTGTGACCCCCGCCCGATGTTTTTC.

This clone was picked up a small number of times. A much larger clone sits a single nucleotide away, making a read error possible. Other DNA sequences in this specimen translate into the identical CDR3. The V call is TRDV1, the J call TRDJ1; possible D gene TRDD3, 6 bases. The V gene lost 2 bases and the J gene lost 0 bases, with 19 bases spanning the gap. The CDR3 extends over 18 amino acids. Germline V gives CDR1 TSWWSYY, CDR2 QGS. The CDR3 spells CALGERPWGRPYTDKLIF. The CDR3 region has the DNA TGTGCTCTTGGGGAAAGACCCTGGGGTCGCCCGTACACCGATAAACTCATCTTT.

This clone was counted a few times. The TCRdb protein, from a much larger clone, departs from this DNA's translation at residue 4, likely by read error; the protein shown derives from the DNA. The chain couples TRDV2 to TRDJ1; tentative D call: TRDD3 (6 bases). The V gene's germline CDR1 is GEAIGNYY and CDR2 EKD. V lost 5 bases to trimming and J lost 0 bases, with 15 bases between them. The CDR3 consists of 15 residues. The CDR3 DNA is TGTGCCTGTGTCTCCGTGGTGGGGGACACCGATAAACTCATCTTT. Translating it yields CACVSVVGDTDKLIF.

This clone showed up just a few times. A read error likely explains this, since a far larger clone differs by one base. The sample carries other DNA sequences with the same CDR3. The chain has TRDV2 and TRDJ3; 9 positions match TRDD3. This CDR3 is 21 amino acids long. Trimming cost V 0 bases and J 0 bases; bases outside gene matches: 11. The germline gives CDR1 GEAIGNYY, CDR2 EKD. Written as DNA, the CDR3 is TGTGCCTGTGACACCCTTACCGGGGGATACAAGAGCTCCTGGGACACCCGACAGATGTTTTTC. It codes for CACDTLTGGYKSSWDTRQMFF.